This T cell receptor beta chain was obtained from a study of CD8 T cells in Susac syndrome. Germline CDR1 and CDR2: DFQATT and SNEGSKA (reference sequence). This CDR3 is 14 amino acids long. Trimming removed 6 bases from V and 8 bases from J; junction bases left unmatched: 11. The RNA, roughly 0.45 to 1 ug, was put through reverse transcription using random hexamers. TCR beta CDR3 was amplified by immunoSEQ covering 54 Vbeta and 13 Jbeta. From the immunoSEQ multiplex PCR reads, TCRdb called clonotypes with MiXCR, one entry per CDR3 protein. The sample lists about 290,000 distinct CDR3 sequences, 75% to 90% seen once, with under 0.2% in the top ten. This clonotype was seen only once.

This clonotype was obtained from a human donor with multiple sclerosis. Source material: CD8+ T cells from PBMCs. The gene calls are TRBV20-1 and TRBJ2-4, with 9 bases fitting TRBD2. In nucleotides, the CDR3 is TGCAGTGCGGCAGAGGCTAGCGGGACAGACATTCAGTACTTC. It is translated as CSAAEASGTDIQYF.